What follows are 2 T cell receptor beta chains derived from one specimen sequenced in a study of blood T cell repertoires in COVID-19 (TCRdb year 2020). The library relied on the immunoSEQ multiplex PCR assay. TCRdb re-hosts the immuneACCESS table, in-frame sequences only. Its copies lack some clones; in the studies checked, an unresolved V gene accounts for under half of them, and the cause for the rest is not known. The sample includes more than 300,000 clones, with more than 80% observed a single time. Around 6% of the sample is in the top ten clones. Sequenced input: peripheral blood. These receptor sequences come from a man aged 18 to 30 who had recovered from COVID-19.

With respect to this clone: Other DNA variants within this sample encode the same CDR3. The V gene is TRBV19, the J gene TRBJ2-3; 9 nucleotides align to TRBD1. With V trimmed by 5 bases and J by 6 bases, 9 bases remained unmatched. Germline loops: CDR1 LNHDA, CDR2 SQIVND (reference sequence). The CDR3 has 15 residues. CDR3 nucleotide sequence: TGTGCCAGTAGTCCAGGACAGGGGAGGTCGGATACGCAGTATTTT. Its protein product is CASSPGQGRSDTQYF.

This clone was seen a few times. The V and J genes are TRBV4-2 and TRBJ1-2; no firm D call. This CDR3 spans 15 amino acids. V gave up 0 bases and J gave up 1 base, with 9 bases separating them. Per the germline V gene, CDR1 is LGHNA and CDR2 is YNFKEQ. The CDR3 loop reads CASSQEVTVNYGYTF. CDR3 sequence (DNA): TGTGCCAGCAGCCAAGAGGTCACAGTTAACTATGGCTACACCTTC.